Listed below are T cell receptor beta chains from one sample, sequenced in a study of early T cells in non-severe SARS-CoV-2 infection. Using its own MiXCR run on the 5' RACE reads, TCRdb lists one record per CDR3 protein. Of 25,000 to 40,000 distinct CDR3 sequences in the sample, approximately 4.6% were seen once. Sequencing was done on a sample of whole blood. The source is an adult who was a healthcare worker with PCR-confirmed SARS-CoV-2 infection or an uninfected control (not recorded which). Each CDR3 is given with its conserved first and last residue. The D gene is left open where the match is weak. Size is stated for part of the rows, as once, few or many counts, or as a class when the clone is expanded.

CASSDSGGADTQYF | TGTGCCAGCAGTGACAGCGGGGGGGCAGATACGCAGTATTTT | TRBJ2-3 | many | TRBD2 | TRBV6-4
CASSSRPGLAGGHHNEQFF | TGTGCCAGCAGTTCCCGTCCCGGACTAGCGGGGGGCCATCACAATGAGCAGTTCTTC | TRBJ2-1 | few | TRBD2 | TRBV12-3/TRBV12-4
CSAERDTEAFF | TGCAGCGCTGAAAGGGACACTGAAGCTTTCTTT | TRBJ1-1 | many | . | TRBV29-1
CASSWGLAGGRYNEQFF | TGTGCCAGCAGCTGGGGACTAGCGGGGGGACGGTACAATGAGCAGTTCTTC | TRBJ2-1 | many | TRBD2 | TRBV7-8
CASSLGLDVHEQYF | TGTGCCAGCAGCTTAGGACTAGACGTCCACGAGCAGTACTTC | TRBJ2-7 | many | . | TRBV7-8
CASRPKAGSYTDTQYF | TGTGCCAGCAGACCAAAAGCGGGCTCATACACAGATACGCAGTATTTT | TRBJ2-3 | few | . | TRBV7-9
CASRPTGHYGYTF | TGTGCCAGCAGGCCAACAGGGCACTATGGCTACACCTTC | TRBJ1-2 | many | . | TRBV6-2/TRBV6-3
CASSQRDEQFF | TGTGCCAGCAGCCAGAGGGATGAGCAGTTCTTC | TRBJ2-1 | few | . | TRBV3-1
CASSETRAQYF | TGTGCCAGCAGTGAAACTCGGGCGCAGTATTTT | TRBJ2-3 | many | . | TRBV25-1
CASSSLADRNTGELFF | TGTGCCAGCAGTTCGCTCGCTGACAGGAACACCGGGGAGCTGTTTTTT | TRBJ2-2 | many | . | TRBV28
CASSPQPGQNSGNTIYF | TGTGCCAGCAGCCCCCAGCCGGGACAGAACTCTGGAAACACCATATATTTT | TRBJ1-3 | . | TRBD1 | TRBV7-6
CASSRGPPTGGSGGYTF | TGTGCCAGCAGCCGAGGCCCCCCTACAGGGGGAAGCGGTGGCTACACCTTC | TRBJ1-2 | many | TRBD1 | TRBV6-5
CASSRSGGSNNEKLFF | TGTGCCAGCAGCCGCAGCGGAGGGAGTAATAATGAAAAACTGTTTTTT | TRBJ1-4 | many | . | TRBV7-9
CSAISDRGYSYEQYF | TGCAGTGCTATTTCGGACAGGGGATACTCCTACGAGCAGTACTTC | TRBJ2-7 | many | TRBD1 | TRBV20-1
CASSWVTGGAGYTF | TGTGCCAGCAGCTGGGTTACAGGGGGCGCTGGCTACACCTTC | TRBJ1-2 | many | TRBD1 | TRBV5-4
CASSLRGENTEAFF | TGTGCCAGCAGCTTACGGGGAGAGAACACTGAAGCTTTCTTT | TRBJ1-1 | many | . | TRBV7-3
CASSIREVDTQYF | TGTGCCAGCAGTATCCGTGAGGTAGATACGCAGTATTTT | TRBJ2-3 | . | . | TRBV12-3/TRBV12-4
CASSERGQGYSSEKLFF | TGTGCCAGCAGCGAGCGGGGACAGGGTTATTCTAGTGAAAAACTGTTTTTT | TRBJ1-4 | many | TRBD1 | TRBV9
CASSLSLGNYEQYF | TGTGCCAGCAGTTTATCACTCGGTAACTACGAGCAGTACTTC | TRBJ2-7 | . | . | TRBV28
CASSLEGVTDTQYF | TGTGCCAGCAGCTTAGAAGGAGTCACAGATACGCAGTATTTT | TRBJ2-3 | many | . | TRBV11-2
CAAGREVNEQFF | TGTGCCGCCGGGCGGGAGGTCAATGAGCAGTTCTTC | TRBJ2-1 | many | TRBD2 | TRBV30
CASSNYGYTF | TGTGCCAGCAGTAACTATGGCTACACCTTC | TRBJ1-2 | . | . | TRBV28
CASSGSGITEAFF | TGCGCCAGCAGTGGATCGGGAATCACTGAAGCTTTCTTT | TRBJ1-1 | many | . | TRBV10-1
CASSQEMNTEAFF | TGTGCCAGCAGCCAAGAGATGAACACTGAAGCTTTCTTT | TRBJ1-1 | many | . | TRBV14
CASSVGPGSDTQYF | TGTGCCAGCAGCGTAGGACCGGGATCAGATACGCAGTATTTT | TRBJ2-3 | few | . | TRBV9